This T cell receptor beta chain was captured in a study of cytomegalovirus exposure and HLA in healthy donors. Study-level background: Prior work identified around 120 million unique TCR beta sequences in approximately 200 million T cells.

As concerns this clone: Its antigen is currently unknown.

The PCR used 60 Vbeta and 13 Jbeta primers. Data came from immunoSEQ multiplex PCR; TCRdb stores just in-frame clones and leaves some out. The sample carries around 200,000 clones, approximately 80% recorded once. Study results and limitations: Most subjects' HLA-A and HLA-B alleles were reportedly predicted from TCR beta sequences. The CMV antigen specificity of a few CMV-associated chains was confirmed through in vitro analysis.

The clonotype was recovered from a girl under 18 in good health and CMV-seronegative. Source material: PBMCs.

CDR3 in amino acids: CASSQDPGKNTEAFF. The CDR3 region has the DNA TGCGCCAGCAGCCAAGATCCGGGAAAGAACACTGAAGCTTTCTTT. The V gene is TRBV4-3, the J gene TRBJ1-1; D is undetermined. CDR1 and CDR2 (germline): LGHNA, YSLEER. V lost 0 bases to trimming and J lost 1 base, with 9 bases between them. CDR3 length: 15 residues.